The 31 T cell receptor beta chains below come from one sample, sequenced in a study of cytomegalovirus exposure and HLA in healthy donors. The PCR employed 60 Vbeta primers together with 13 Jbeta primers. The table came from immunoSEQ multiplex PCR; TCRdb's copy has only in-frame clones and leaves some out. The sample yields over 150,000 clones, less than 80% seen once. The sample was PBMCs. Receptors were obtained from a man under 40 in good health and CMV-seronegative.

The CDR3 spells CASSPDRGRPLHF. CDR3 DNA: TGTGCCAGCAGTCCCGACAGGGGGCGACCCCTCCACTTT. This sequence joins TRBV4-2 and TRBJ1-6, with TRBD1 identical over 10 bases. The CDR3 spans 13 residues. The J segment lost 12 bases and the V segment lost 6 bases, leaving 5 bases of the junction unmatched. The germline V gene encodes CDR1 LGHNA and CDR2 YNFKEQ.

The rearrangement uses TRBV5-6 and TRBJ2-4; 7 bases map to TRBD1. Per germline, CDR1 SGHDT and CDR2 YYEEEE. V was pared by 0 bases and J by 4 bases, with 1 base of the junction left unmatched. The CDR3 loop spans 14 amino acids. The CDR3, as DNA: TGTGCCAGCAGCTTGGTACAGGGGAAAAACATTCAGTACTTC. Translating it yields CASSLVQGKNIQYF.

The chain has TRBV4-1 and TRBJ1-1, with 7 positions matching TRBD1. Germline V lookup: CDR1 MGHRA, CDR2 YSYEKL. CDR3 size: 15 residues. The V segment lost 5 bases and the J segment 0 bases; nucleotides outside the gene matches: 6. CDR3 DNA: TGCGCCAGCAGCGAACGACAGGGTATGAACACTGAAGCTTTCTTT. Its protein is CASSERQGMNTEAFF.

This rearrangement joins TRBV7-2 to TRBJ1-6, with D perhaps TRBD1 (6 bases). The germline CDR1 and CDR2 sequences are SGHTA and FQGNSA. The CDR3 loop spans 13 amino acids. Trimming pared 6 bases from V and 10 bases from J, leaving 13 bases between. The CDR3, as DNA: TGTGCCAGCAGGGTGGCAGGGGCGTCACCCCTCCACTTT. Its translation: CASRVAGASPLHF.

The genes are TRBV6-5 and TRBJ1-2; 7 positions match TRBD1. CDR3 size: 15 residues. Looked up from germline, CDR1 is MNHEY and CDR2 is SVGAGI. J gave up 7 bases and V 0 bases, and 8 bases lay outside the gene matches. The CDR3 spells CASSYSRGYRGGYTF. CDR3 nucleotides: TGTGCCAGCAGTTACTCCAGGGGGTATCGTGGTGGCTACACCTTC.

This chain connects TRBV30 to TRBJ1-1; D unresolved. Germline V gene data show CDR1 as GTSNPN and CDR2 as SVGIG (reference sequence). The CDR3 consists of 13 residues. With 0 bases removed from V and 1 base from J, the gap between germline ends came to 6 bases. DNA of the CDR3: TGTGCCTGGAGTGTAAAGCCGAACACTGAAGCTTTCTTT. Its translation: CAWSVKPNTEAFF.

The rearrangement uses TRBV5-1 and TRBJ2-7; 9 bases map to TRBD1. The CDR3 loop spans 15 amino acids. After removal of 4 bases from V and 6 bases from J, the junction contained 11 bases not matched to a gene. Germline-derived CDR1 and CDR2 are SGHRS and YFSETQ. The CDR3 region is CASSRPGDRVREQYF. The CDR3 coding sequence is TGCGCCAGCAGCCGTCCCGGGGACAGGGTGCGCGAGCAGTACTTC.

Note on this clone: This CDR3 is also generated by other DNA sequences in the sample. The CDR3 bases are TGTGCCAGTAGTCCCGGACAGGGCCCCAATCAGCCCCAGCATTTT. Translating it yields CASSPGQGPNQPQHF. The chain has TRBV19 and TRBJ1-5, with 8 bases aligning to TRBD1. This CDR3 has 15 amino acids. J lost 3 bases, V lost 5 bases, and 6 bases had no gene match. Germline CDR1 reads LNHDA; CDR2 reads SQIVND (reference sequence).

The gene calls are TRBV28 and TRBJ2-7; 10 bases are shared with TRBD1. Germline-derived CDR1 and CDR2 are MDHEN and SYDVKM. Germline trimming cut 3 bases from V and 2 bases from J; bases unmatched to any gene: 4. The CDR3 is 15 residues long. The CDR3: CASSFWGQGTYEQYF. CDR3 DNA: TGTGCCAGCAGTTTTTGGGGACAGGGGACCTACGAGCAGTACTTC.

The V and J genes are TRBV11-1 and TRBJ1-1; possibly TRBD1 for D (6 bases). Looked up from germline, CDR1 is SGHAT and CDR2 is FQDESV (reference sequence). V lost 2 bases and J lost 3, with 10 bases in between. The CDR3 runs to 14 residues. The CDR3 here is CASSLSPGDTEAFF. The CDR3 DNA is TGTGCCAGCAGCTTATCCCCAGGGGACACTGAAGCTTTCTTT.

The rearrangement links TRBV11-3 to TRBJ1-4; TRBD1 matches 7 bases. Unmatched junction bases numbered 7, after V lost 4 bases and J lost 14 bases. The length of the CDR3 is 12 residues. The germline V gene has CDR1 SGHNT and CDR2 YENEEA. The CDR3 reads CASSSRGQILFF. DNA for the CDR3: TGTGCCAGCAGCTCCCGGGGACAGATCCTGTTTTTT.

J is TRBJ2-7 and V is TRBV7-9; 13 positions match TRBD2. The trim removed 5 bases at V and 2 bases at J, leaving 6 bases unmatched. The CDR3 totals 16 residues. Germline values: CDR1 SEHNR, CDR2 FQNEAQ (reference sequence). CDR3 in DNA: TGTGCCAGCAGCCTAGGACTAGCGGGGGAACCCTACGAGCAGTACTTC. Translated: CASSLGLAGEPYEQYF.

The chain combines TRBV5-6 with TRBJ2-5, with 13 bases matching TRBD2. This CDR3 spans 15 amino acids. Trimming at V came to 2 bases and at J to 5 bases, leaving 3 bases not matched to a gene. From germline, CDR1 is SGHDT and CDR2 YYEEEE. This CDR3 reads CASSFGTSGVETQYF. The CDR3, as DNA: TGTGCCAGCAGCTTCGGGACTAGCGGGGTTGAGACCCAGTACTTC. The variable domain in full, with the rest retrieved from reference TRBV5-6 and TRBJ2-5, is DAGVTQSPTHLIKTRGQQVTLRCSPKSGHDTVSWYQQALGQGPQFIFQYYEEEERQRGNFPDRFSGHQFPNYSSELNVNALLLGDSALYLCASSFGTSGVETQYFGPGTRLLVL.

This chain connects TRBV29-1 to TRBJ2-7; D is perhaps TRBD2 (6 bases). The germline V gene encodes CDR1 SQVTM and CDR2 ANQGSEA. The V gene lost 3 bases and the J gene lost 3 bases, with 15 bases spanning the gap. The CDR3 covers 14 residues. CDR3 protein: CSVEMGGINYEQYF. In nucleotides, the CDR3 is TGCAGCGTTGAGATGGGAGGCATTAACTACGAGCAGTACTTC.

The chain has TRBV28 and TRBJ2-7; D is perhaps TRBD1 (6 bases). This CDR3 has 14 residues. Trimming cost V 4 bases and J 4 bases, with 14 bases left between them. CDR1 MDHEN and CDR2 SYDVKM come from the germline V gene. DNA for the CDR3: TGTGCCAGCAGTTACAGGGCCCGAACGTACGAGCAGTACTTC. Translation gives CASSYRARTYEQYF.

The genes are TRBV6-6 and TRBJ2-7; maybe TRBD1 (6 bases). Trimming took 7 bases from V and 2 from J, leaving 12 bases between them. CDR3 size: 13 residues. Per the germline V gene, CDR1 is MNHNY and CDR2 is SVGAGI (reference sequence). Written as DNA, the CDR3 is TGTGCCAGCACCTACAGGGACACCTACGAGCAGTACTTC. Its translation: CASTYRDTYEQYF.

J is TRBJ2-6 and V is TRBV10-1; tentative D call: TRBD2 (5 bases). In germline, CDR1 is WNHNN, CDR2 SYGVQD (reference sequence). Trimming stripped 2 bases from V and 2 bases from J, with 7 bases between. There are 15 residues in the CDR3. In DNA form, the CDR3 reads TGCGCCAGCAGTGAGCGCGGGCCTGGGGCCAACGTCCTGACTTTC. Amino acid sequence: CASSERGPGANVLTF.

This clone came up a few times. The chain employs TRBV2 and TRBJ1-2, with D perhaps matching TRBD1 (6 bases). Germline CDR1 SNHLY, CDR2 FYNNEI. The CDR3 has 12 amino acids. V was pared by 6 bases and J by 4 bases, with 9 bases between. The CDR3, as DNA: TGTGCCAGCAGGGGCAGGGGCTATGGCTACACCTTC. This gives the protein CASRGRGYGYTF. The full variable domain, in which reference TRBV2 and TRBJ1-2 provide the parts outside the CDR3, is EPEVTQTPSHQVTQMGQEVILRCVPISNHLYFYWYRQILGQKVEFLVSFYNNEISEKSEIFDDQFSVERPDGSNFTLKIRSTKLEDSAMYFCASRGRGYGYTFGSGTRLTVV.

This chain connects TRBV25-1 to TRBJ2-5, with TRBD2 matching 8 bases. Germline values: CDR1 MGHDK, CDR2 SYGVNS. The CDR3 consists of 13 residues. J gave up 5 bases and V 6 bases, and 5 bases lay outside the gene matches. CDR3: CASRRAGVETQYF. CDR3 coding DNA: TGTGCCAGCAGACGAGCGGGGGTTGAGACCCAGTACTTC.

The sample holds one count of this clone. This chain joins TRBV2 and TRBJ2-7, with 12 bases matching TRBD2. Germline CDR1 is SNHLY and CDR2 is FYNNEI. CDR3 length equals 15 residues. J was trimmed by 2 bases and V by 6 bases; bases with no gene match: 5. In DNA, the CDR3 is TGTGCCAGCAGGGAACTAGCGGGGGGACCCTACGAGCAGTACTTC. Protein sequence: CASRELAGGPYEQYF. The variable domain in full, with the rest retrieved from reference TRBV2 and TRBJ2-7, is EPEVTQTPSHQVTQMGQEVILRCVPISNHLYFYWYRQILGQKVEFLVSFYNNEISEKSEIFDDQFSVERPDGSNFTLKIRSTKLEDSAMYFCASRELAGGPYEQYFGPGTRLTVT.

The table lists this clone with a few counts. The V call is TRBV7-9, the J call TRBJ2-1; 10 nucleotides agree with TRBD1. The CDR3 covers 13 residues. V dropped 1 base and J dropped 10; count of bases not matched to a gene: 1. The germline CDR1 and CDR2 sequences are SEHNR and FQNEAQ (reference sequence). The CDR3 coding sequence is TGTGCCAGCAGCTTAGGGGGACAGGGGGAGCAGTTCTTC. Translated: CASSLGGQGEQFF.

The chain recombines TRBV30 with TRBJ2-6, with 11 positions matching TRBD1. The junction had 8 bases not matched to a gene; V was cut back by 3 bases and J by 4 bases. Germline V gene sequence: CDR1 GTSNPN, CDR2 SVGIG (reference sequence). This CDR3 has 17 amino acids. The CDR3 sequence is CAWRVDRGLPGANVLTF. The CDR3, as DNA: TGTGCCTGGAGGGTGGACAGGGGGCTGCCCGGGGCCAACGTCCTGACTTTC.

V gene TRBV2 combines with J gene TRBJ1-5, with 9 bases lining up with TRBD1. CDR1 is SNHLY and CDR2 is FYNNEI in the germline V gene. With 7 bases clipped from V and 4 bases from J, the junction kept 5 bases outside the gene matches. This CDR3 has 14 amino acids. The CDR3 sequence is CASNPGQGNQPQHF. The CDR3 DNA is TGTGCCAGCAATCCGGGACAGGGAAATCAGCCCCAGCATTTT.

This chain joins TRBV10-3 and TRBJ2-2; maybe TRBD1 (6 bases). The CDR3 loop spans 15 amino acids. Germline CDR1 is ENHRY and CDR2 is SYGVKD. Trimming took off 5 bases at V and 4 bases at J, with 14 bases between the two ends. The CDR3 DNA sequence: TGTGCCATCAGTCTCAGAGGGACAATCACCGGGGAGCTGTTTTTT. This translates into CAISLRGTITGELFF.

The J gene is TRBJ1-1, the V gene TRBV11-2, with 9 nucleotides matching TRBD1. The ends lost 1 base at V and 2 bases at J; junction bases unmatched: 5. The CDR3 covers 16 residues. Germline loops: CDR1 SGHAT, CDR2 FQNNGV. The CDR3 sequence: CASSLGSGQGNTEAFF. In nucleotides, the CDR3 is TGTGCCAGCAGCTTAGGATCGGGACAGGGAAACACTGAAGCTTTCTTT.

This chain's CDR3 is CAWDPGQLYNEQFF. CDR3 coding DNA: TGTGCCTGGGACCCGGGACAGCTTTACAATGAGCAGTTCTTC. The chain combines TRBV30 with TRBJ2-1, with 7 nucleotides matching TRBD1. The CDR3 extends over 14 amino acids. The germline V gene encodes CDR1 GTSNPN and CDR2 SVGIG (reference sequence). V lost 5 bases to trimming and J lost 4 bases; unmatched junction nucleotides: 8.

The chain recombines TRBV5-1 with TRBJ2-5; weak D call: TRBD2 (5 bases). V was trimmed by 0 bases and J by 2 bases, leaving 11 bases between them. Germline CDR1 is SGHRS and CDR2 is YFSETQ. This CDR3 has 15 amino acids. As DNA, the CDR3 is TGCGCCAGCAGCTTGGCCTCGGGCGGGCAAGAGACCCAGTACTTC. Translated, it gives CASSLASGGQETQYF.

The chain has TRBV15 and TRBJ2-2; D perhaps matches TRBD2 (5 bases). Germline values: CDR1 LNHNV, CDR2 YYDKDF (reference sequence). V shed 1 base and J shed 5 bases, with 11 bases lying between them. The CDR3 sequence is 15 residues long. The DNA for the CDR3 is TGTGCCACCAGCAGAGGAGGGCTGGAGACCGGGGAGCTGTTTTTT. It codes for CATSRGGLETGELFF.

The rearrangement joins TRBV5-6 to TRBJ1-1; maybe TRBD1 (6 bases). The ends were cut back, 4 bases at V and 5 bases at J, with 9 bases in the middle. Germline assignment: CDR1 SGHDT and CDR2 YYEEEE. The length of the CDR3 is 12 residues. CDR3 residues: CASSPGVTEAFF. CDR3 DNA sequence: TGTGCCAGCAGCCCAGGGGTTACTGAAGCTTTCTTT. Full variable domain (missing parts from reference TRBV5-6 and TRBJ1-1): DAGVTQSPTHLIKTRGQQVTLRCSPKSGHDTVSWYQQALGQGPQFIFQYYEEEERQRGNFPDRFSGHQFPNYSSELNVNALLLGDSALYLCASSPGVTEAFFGQGTRLTVV.

V gene TRBV19 combines with J gene TRBJ1-2; 8 bases map to TRBD1. The V and J ends lost 3 bases and 6 bases, in that order; junction bases with no gene match: 9. The CDR3 length is 15 residues. Per germline, CDR1 LNHDA and CDR2 SQIVND (reference sequence). The CDR3 is CASSMGTGPRHGYTF. CDR3 in DNA: TGTGCCAGTAGTATGGGGACAGGCCCTAGGCATGGCTACACCTTC.

The chain joins TRBV28 to TRBJ1-1, with 7 bases identical to TRBD1. This CDR3 contains 13 residues. Losses at the gene ends were 10 bases for V and 0 bases for J; bases not matched to a gene: 5. CDR1 MDHEN and CDR2 SYDVKM come from the germline V gene. The CDR3 sequence: CATTGAMNTEAFF. DNA of the CDR3: TGTGCCACTACAGGGGCTATGAACACTGAAGCTTTCTTT.